The 23 T cell receptor beta chains given below trace back to one sample, sequenced in a study of T cells in Graves' hyperthyroidism and ophthalmopathy. TCR beta CDR3 regions were amplified from RNA transcripts. The HTBI primer set served for first-round RT-PCR of the TCR CDR3. TCRdb recomputed calls from the multiplex PCR reads with MiXCR, one row per CDR3 protein. The data contain under 200,000 distinct CDR3 sequences, over 8% of them singletons. Sequences were obtained from blood. The receptors derive from a woman between 18 and 30 years old with Graves' hyperthyroidism that later progressed to Graves' ophthalmopathy.

This clonotype was found many times. The gene calls are TRBV6-1 and TRBJ1-1; the D is unclear. Germline V gene data show CDR1 as MNHNS and CDR2 as SASEGT. The CDR3 extends over 13 amino acids. The ends were cut back, 7 bases at V and 0 bases at J, with 9 bases in the middle. For the CDR3, the DNA is TGTGCCAGCACCCAGGAGGTGAACACTGAAGCTTTCTTT. This translates into CASTQEVNTEAFF.

This clonotype was detected many times. This rearrangement joins TRBV6-6 to TRBJ1-5; the D is unclear. V was shortened by 2 bases and J by 0 bases, with 20 bases between the two germline ends. This CDR3 is 19 amino acids long. The V gene's germline CDR1 is MNHNY and CDR2 SVGAGI (reference sequence). The CDR3 protein is CASSYTSLRGLNSNQPQHF. The CDR3 coding sequence is TGTGCCAGCAGTTACACGAGTCTACGGGGTCTAAATAGCAATCAGCCCCAGCATTTT.

This clonotype was seen ten or more times. This chain links TRBV4-2 with TRBJ1-1, with D perhaps TRBD1 (5 bases). Germline V CDR1 and CDR2: LGHNA, YNFKEQ. With 0 bases removed from V and 5 bases from J, the gap between germline ends came to 13 bases. This CDR3 contains 15 residues. The CDR3 nucleotides read TGTGCCAGCAGCCAAGAGAGGGGTTCTGAGACTGAAGCTTTCTTT. Residues: CASSQERGSETEAFF.

This clonotype was detected ten times or more. The CDR3 spells CASSPAPRQVEAFF. CDR3 bases: TGTGCCAGCAGCCCCGCACCAAGACAGGTTGAAGCTTTCTTT. The rearrangement joins TRBV11-2 to TRBJ1-1, with D maybe TRBD1 (6 bases). The CDR3 extends over 14 amino acids. From germline, CDR1 is SGHAT and CDR2 FQNNGV. V was shortened by 5 bases and J by 7 bases, with 17 bases between the two germline ends.

This clonotype was detected ten times or more. The rearrangement links TRBV13 to TRBJ1-4; 9 nucleotides align to TRBD1. Germline trimming cut 0 bases from V and 6 bases from J; bases unmatched to any gene: 5. There are 16 residues in the CDR3. The germline CDR1 and CDR2 sequences are PRHDT and FYEKMQ (reference sequence). CDR3 amino acids: CASSLGVGTGYEKLFF. CDR3 in DNA: TGTGCCAGCAGCTTAGGCGTCGGGACAGGGTATGAAAAACTGTTTTTT.

In its sample, this clonotype was seen many times. V and J are TRBV9 and TRBJ2-1, with 10 nucleotides matching TRBD1. The CDR3 extends over 15 amino acids. The V segment lost 1 base and the J segment 12 bases; nucleotides outside the gene matches: 10. Germline V gives CDR1 SGDLS, CDR2 YYNGEE. The CDR3 sequence: CASSVYSGDRGVQFF. The CDR3 DNA is TGTGCCAGCAGCGTATATAGCGGGGACAGGGGAGTGCAGTTCTTC.

This chain links TRBV6-4 with TRBJ2-2; weak D call: TRBD2 (5 bases). The length of the CDR3 is 16 residues. Germline-derived CDR1 and CDR2 are MRHNA and SNTAGT. V lost 0 bases and J lost 0, with 8 bases in between. The CDR3, as DNA: TGTGCCAGCAGTGACTCCGCCGGGGCGAACACCGGGGAGCTGTTTTTT. Encoded protein: CASSDSAGANTGELFF.

Only a few counts were recorded for this clonotype. This may arise from a read error, as a much more abundant clone is one base away. This chain connects TRBV12-3 or TRBV12-4 to TRBJ2-3; 8 bases match TRBD2. Trimming took 5 bases from V and 3 from J; bases not matched to a gene: 10. The CDR3 consists of 16 residues. The CDR3 nucleotides read TGTGCCAGCAGTGGGCCAGCGGGAGTTCTTACAGATACGCAGTATTTT. This translates into CASSGPAGVLTDTQYF.

This clonotype was found a few times. One end of the junction does not line up with germline, which may come from a read error. The rearrangement links TRBV24-1 to TRBJ2-2; maybe TRBD2 (6 bases). Germline assignment: CDR1 KGHDR and CDR2 SFDVKD. The CDR3 covers 16 residues. The CDR3 region is CATSDEVAANTGELFF. CDR3 coding DNA: TGTGCCACCAGTGATGAGGTAGCGGCGAACACCGGGGAGCTGTTTTTC.

As to this clonotype: A much larger clone differs from this one at a single base, so this may be a read error. The genes are TRBV4-1 and TRBJ2-1; 8 bases agree with TRBD2. The CDR3 runs 20 residues. In germline, CDR1 is MGHRA, CDR2 YSYEKL. CDR3 sequence (DNA): TGCGCCAGCAACCAAGATCAAGGAGGAGCTAGCGGGTTTATGGGGACGGAGCAGTTCTTC. This gives the protein CASNQDQGGASGFMGTEQFF.

Turning to this clonotype: A read error may explain this, as a much larger clone is one base away. V usage is TRBV2 and J usage is TRBJ2-5; maybe TRBD1 (5 bases). The CDR3 is 15 residues long. The germline V gene encodes CDR1 SNHLY and CDR2 FYNNEI. The CDR3 bases are TGTGTCAGCAGTCTGGACACCGTAGGGCAAGAGACCCAGTACTTC. Its protein is CVSSLDTVGQETQYF.

This clonotype appeared many times. The chain is built from TRBV27 and TRBJ2-1; D remains unclear. The CDR3 totals 13 residues. The V and J ends lost 5 bases and 5 bases respectively, with 10 bases between them. Germline assignment: CDR1 MNHEY and CDR2 SMNVEV (reference sequence). The chain's CDR3 is CASSLTEDNEQFF. CDR3 in DNA: TGTGCCAGCAGTCTAACGGAAGACAATGAGCAGTTCTTC.

The chain employs TRBV5-8 and TRBJ1-4; D call uncertain. The ends were cut back, 2 bases at V and 11 bases at J, with 10 bases in the middle. Germline CDR1 SGHTS, CDR2 YDEGEE. The CDR3 totals 12 residues. The CDR3 nucleotides read TGTGCCAGCAGCTTAGGCCTGAACAAACTGTTTTTT. This encodes CASSLGLNKLFF.

This clonotype was picked up many times. The chain employs TRBV6-1 and TRBJ2-1, with 9 bases matching TRBD2. Looked up from germline, CDR1 is MNHNS and CDR2 is SASEGT. The CDR3 runs 14 residues. With 4 bases clipped from V and 7 bases from J, the junction kept 5 bases outside the gene matches. The CDR3 reads CASSGGGARNEQFF. Written as DNA, the CDR3 is TGTGCCAGCAGTGGCGGGGGGGCCAGGAATGAGCAGTTCTTC.

The V gene is TRBV10-2, the J gene TRBJ1-6, with a weak D call TRBD1 (5 bases). Per germline, CDR1 WSHSY and CDR2 SAAADI. Trimming left V 4 bases short and J 10 bases short, with 14 bases between. The CDR3 extends over 14 amino acids. The CDR3 DNA sequence: TGCGCCAGCAGTGTTCGACAGATGGTGTCACCCCTCCACTTT. Its protein is CASSVRQMVSPLHF.

This clonotype has ten or more counts. This chain uses TRBV15 with TRBJ2-5; 9 nucleotides line up with TRBD2. The CDR3 loop spans 17 amino acids. V lost 0 bases to trimming and J lost 1 base; unmatched junction nucleotides: 6. CDR1 and CDR2 from the germline V gene are LNHNV and YYDKDF (reference sequence). The CDR3 DNA sequence: TGTGCCACCAGCAGAGATCGTGCGGGAGGGCTCCAAGAGACCCAGTACTTC. Encoded protein: CATSRDRAGGLQETQYF.

This clonotype was detected many times. CDR3 protein: CASSADRGQYNEQFF. CDR3 coding DNA: TGTGCCAGCTCAGCCGACAGGGGACAATACAATGAGCAGTTCTTC. This chain connects TRBV18 to TRBJ2-1, with 8 bases that match TRBD1. Germline assignment: CDR1 KGHSH and CDR2 LQKENI. The CDR3 length is 15 residues. V lost 5 bases and J lost 4; bases outside the gene matches: 7.

A word on this clonotype: A junction end diverges from the germline sequence, so it may reflect a read error. The chain is built from TRBV13 and TRBJ2-5; 10 nucleotides match TRBD2. The length of the CDR3 is 15 residues. CDR1 and CDR2 from the germline V gene are PRHDT and FYEKMQ (reference sequence). CDR3 sequence (DNA): TGTGCCAGCGGCTTATTAGCGGGGGGAAGGGAGACCCAGTACTTC. It specifies CASGLLAGGRETQYF. The full variable domain, with the rest looked up from reference TRBV13 and TRBJ2-5, is AAGVIQSPRHLIKEKRETATLKCYPIPRHDTVYWYQQGPGQDPQFLISFYEKMQSDKGSIPDRFSAQQFSDYHSELNMSSLELGDSALYFCASGLLAGGRETQYFGPGTRLLVL.

In this sample, this clonotype turned up many times. The chain joins TRBV3-1 to TRBJ2-3; a possible D gene is TRBD1 (7 bases). The CDR3 has 16 residues. CDR1 and CDR2 from the germline V gene are LGHDT and YNNKEL (reference sequence). V was clipped by 4 bases and J by 0 bases, with 14 bases between them. The CDR3 loop is CASSRKTGTSTDTQYF. The DNA for the CDR3 is TGTGCCAGCAGCCGAAAGACAGGGACTAGCACAGATACGCAGTATTTT.

The rearrangement joins TRBV19 to TRBJ2-1, with TRBD2 identical over 7 bases. The CDR3 covers 16 residues. Trimming took 5 bases from V and 3 from J; bases not matched to a gene: 10. Germline values: CDR1 LNHDA, CDR2 SQIVND (reference sequence). The DNA of the CDR3 is TGTGCCAGTAGTCTTGCTAGCGGTAGTTTCTACAATGAGCAGTTCTTC. This translates into CASSLASGSFYNEQFF.

In this sample, this clonotype turned up many times. The J gene is TRBJ1-3, the V gene TRBV6-1; 9 bases agree with TRBD1. V lost 6 bases to trimming and J lost 3 bases; unmatched junction nucleotides: 6. The length of the CDR3 is 15 residues. The germline V gene has CDR1 MNHNS and CDR2 SASEGT. The DNA for the CDR3 is TGTGCCAGCAGGAGAGACAGGGGGGTTGGAAACACCATATATTTT. The encoded protein is CASRRDRGVGNTIYF.

A few counts support this clonotype. Given a much more abundant clone one base away, this may be a read error. V is TRBV19 and J is TRBJ1-5, with no clear D. This CDR3 spans 15 amino acids. Germline assignment: CDR1 LNHDA and CDR2 SQIVND (reference sequence). This CDR3 reads CASSIGALSSQPQHF. The DNA of the CDR3 is TGTGCCAGTAGTATCGGAGCATTAAGCAGTCAGCCCCAGCATTTT.

This clonotype was recorded many times. The chain links TRBV6-5 to TRBJ2-7, with D unresolved. CDR1 and CDR2 from the germline V gene are MNHEY and SVGAGI. V was pared by 4 bases and J by 4 bases, with 11 bases between. This CDR3 region has 13 residues. CDR3 sequence reads: CASSSANNYEQYF. In nucleotides, the CDR3 is TGTGCCAGCAGTTCCGCGAACAATTACGAGCAGTACTTC.